This T cell receptor beta chain was profiled in a study of multiple sclerosis patients with progressive multifocal leukoencephalopathy. The time point: time of PML onset. Here immunoSEQ multiplex PCR was the method, and the copy in TCRdb shows in-frame clones only, minus some. Of approximately 27,000 clones listed, more than 80% are singletons. This clonotype was sampled from a woman in her thirties with progressive multifocal leukoencephalopathy. This specimen was PBMCs, taken from a patient treated with natalizumab.

CDR3: CASSQDTAKLEQYF. CDR3 DNA sequence: TGTGCCAGCAGCCAAGATACGGCCAAACTCGAGCAGTACTTC. The chain has TRBV4-2 and TRBJ2-7; no clear D gene. The V end lost 0 bases, the J end lost 6 bases, and 12 bases lay between the germline ends. The germline V gene has CDR1 LGHNA and CDR2 YNFKEQ. This CDR3 has 14 amino acids.